Below, one TCR beta chain is given with its context. Its cognate antigen is unknown. The record originates from a study of T-cell reconstitution after alpha-beta-depleted transplantation in children. General observations from the study: Alpha-beta T cells about two months after transplant reportedly derived from several hundred expanded graft clones. A year post-transplant, T-cell counts and diversity derived mostly from newly produced T cells. It was surviving recipient T cells and thymic progenitors that gave some patients high TCRbeta diversity at day 60.

Between the trimmed V and J ends, which lost 4 bases and 6 bases, there was a span of 10 bases. CDR3 length: 13 residues. Germline values: CDR1 SGHDT, CDR2 YYEEEE. Unique molecular identifiers were used to barcode this TCRbeta library. TCRdb fed the PCR reads into MiXCR, producing one record per CDR3 protein. This sample has about 980,000 distinct CDR3 sequences; less than 30% occur once, and the top ten carry roughly 31%. This TCR was sampled from a boy under two years old who had a stem cell transplant for SCID, so the T cells may come from the graft donor. The V and J genes are TRBV5-6 and TRBJ2-2; D perhaps matches TRBD1 (6 bases). This specimen was PBMCs, mostly from graft donor cells, taken 360 days after TCRalphabeta/CD19-depleted stem cell transplant. CDR3 sequence: CASSLHRAGELFF. DNA for the CDR3: TGTGCCAGCAGCCTGCACAGGGCCGGGGAGCTGTTTTTT. The variable domain in full, completed from reference TRBV5-6 and TRBJ2-2, reads DAGVTQSPTHLIKTRGQQVTLRCSPKSGHDTVSWYQQALGQGPQFIFQYYEEEERQRGNFPDRFSGHQFPNYSSELNVNALLLGDSALYLCASSLHRAGELFFGEGSRLTVL.